This entry lists 13 T cell receptor beta chains sequenced from one sample in a study of T cell clonality in common variable immunodeficiency. Sequencing used immunoSEQ multiplex PCR; TCRdb keeps in-frame clones, though not all of them. Recorded here are some 10,000 clones, none singletons. The antigens these receptors bind are not known. Overall study findings and caveats: In common variable immunodeficiency, TCR beta chains reportedly carried fewer deletions and N-nucleotide insertions.

The specimen sequenced was peripheral blood mononuclear cells. The receptors stem from a human donor with common variable immunodeficiency.

Comment on this clone: The sequenced fragment ends 3 residues before the CDR3 boundary, so the rest is inferred from the germline J gene. The chain employs TRBV19 and TRBJ2-2, with D possibly being TRBD2 (6 bases). The germline V gene encodes CDR1 LNHDA and CDR2 SQIVND (reference sequence). This CDR3 has 15 residues. Deletions cut 10 bases from V and 1 base from J, with 16 bases between. The CDR3 reads CATGRTLGNTGELFF. The CDR3 bases that were read are TGTGCCACTGGGAGGACTTTGGGGAACACCGGGGAG.

For this clone: The missing CDR3 end, 3 residues past where the read stops, is filled in from the germline J gene. The gene calls are TRBV18 and TRBJ2-5, with TRBD2 matching 11 bases. Losses at the gene ends were 2 bases for V and 1 base for J; bases not matched to a gene: 9. This CDR3 has 18 amino acids. Germline V gene sequence: CDR1 KGHSH, CDR2 LQKENI. CDR3 bases read: TGTGCCAGCTCACCAAGACTAGCGGGATGGAGCTTCCAAGAGACC. Translated: CASSPRLAGWSFQET. The whole CDR3 protein reads CASSPRLAGWSFQETQYF.

As concerns this clone: The missing CDR3 end, 3 residues past where the read stops, is filled in from the germline J gene. The chain employs TRBV7-2 and TRBJ1-5; D possibly corresponds to TRBD1 (5 bases). Germline CDR1 SGHTA, CDR2 FQGNSA. This CDR3 contains 14 residues. Trimming removed 6 bases from V and 5 bases from J, with 14 bases in between. The covered CDR3 bases are TGTGCCAGCAGTCCAGCGACAGTTTATCAGCCC. This encodes CASSPATVYQP. The CDR3 reads in full as CASSPATVYQPQHF.

Worth noting for this clone: From the germline J gene comes the end of the CDR3, since the read stops 3 residues before it. This chain connects TRBV19 to TRBJ2-4, with D maybe TRBD1 (7 bases). The V end lost 4 bases, the J end lost 0 bases, and 13 bases lay between the germline ends. The length of the CDR3 is 16 residues. CDR1 and CDR2 from the germline V gene are LNHDA and SQIVND (reference sequence). CDR3 DNA, as far as it was read: TGTGCCAGTAGTAGCGGGACAGACCTAGCCAAAAACATT. This gives the protein CASSSGTDLAKNI. The CDR3 as a whole reads CASSSGTDLAKNIQYF.

Only a few counts were recorded for this clone. The missing CDR3 end, 3 residues past where the read stops, is filled in from the germline J gene. J is TRBJ1-5 and V is TRBV18, with 8 bases that match TRBD1. The CDR3 covers 18 residues. The germline V gene encodes CDR1 KGHSH and CDR2 LQKENI. V dropped 0 bases and J dropped 3; count of bases not matched to a gene: 10. The CDR3 DNA, read in part, is TGTGCCAGCTCACCACCGGGCCAGGGGGCGATCCCCAATCAGCCC. This translates into CASSPPGQGAIPNQP. The full CDR3 sequence reads CASSPPGQGAIPNQPQHF.

This clone was seen more than once but under ten times. The read ends 3 residues shy of where the CDR3 ends; the end is completed using the germline J gene. The genes are TRBV7-2 and TRBJ2-5; D uncertain. CDR3 size: 14 residues. V was trimmed by 1 base and J by 1 base, leaving 7 bases between them. Germline V gives CDR1 SGHTA, CDR2 FQGNSA. CDR3 amino acids: CASSLGGSQETQYF. The sequenced part of the CDR3 DNA is TGTGCCAGCAGCTTAGGCGGCTCCCAAGAGACC.

This clone was seen more than once but under ten times. The read gets to within 3 residues of the CDR3 end, and the germline J gene fills in the rest. This chain uses TRBV6-1 with TRBJ2-7; 7 bases fit TRBD1. The CDR3 runs 14 residues. V shed 1 base and J 5 bases; nucleotides not matched to a gene: 5. Germline lookup yields CDR1 MNHNS and CDR2 SASEGT. The covered CDR3 bases are TGTGCCAGCAGTGAAGTAGGGACAGACGACGAG. As protein: CASSEVGTDDE. The CDR3 as a whole reads CASSEVGTDDEQYF.

This clone was found a few times. The sequenced CDR3 bases are TGTGCCAGCAGCTTCGGACAGCTCTATGGC. This encodes CASSFGQLYG. The entire CDR3 reads CASSFGQLYGYTF. This sequence joins TRBV7-9 and TRBJ1-2; D is perhaps TRBD1 (6 bases). Read sequence stops 3 residues before the CDR3 end, and the germline J gene provides the missing end. The CDR3 consists of 13 residues. The V and J ends lost 3 bases and 4 bases respectively, with 9 bases between them. Germline V gene sequence: CDR1 SEHNR, CDR2 FQNEAQ (reference sequence).

Note on this clone: From the germline J gene comes the end of the CDR3, since the read stops 3 residues before it. This sequence joins TRBV5-1 and TRBJ2-3; the match to TRBD1 covers 8 bases. This CDR3 region has 15 residues. Losses at the gene ends were 0 bases for V and 4 bases for J; bases not matched to a gene: 4. Germline V gene lookup returns CDR1 SGHRS and CDR2 YFSETQ. The sequenced part of the CDR3 DNA is TGCGCCAGCAGCTTGGACAGGGGGTCCTCAGATACG. Translated, it gives CASSLDRGSSDT. The entire CDR3 is CASSLDRGSSDTQYF.

About this clone: Read sequence stops 3 residues before the CDR3 end, and the germline J gene provides the missing end. The chain combines TRBV18 with TRBJ2-1, with D possibly TRBD1 on 6 matching bases. CDR1 is KGHSH and CDR2 is LQKENI in the germline V gene. Trimming took 1 base from V and 7 from J, leaving 17 bases between them. The CDR3 covers 16 residues. CDR3 DNA (partial): TGTGCCAGCTCACCACGTACAGGGAGTTTGATAAATGAG. This sequence encodes CASSPRTGSLINE. From start to end, the CDR3 is CASSPRTGSLINEQFF. The whole variable domain, filled in from reference TRBV18 and TRBJ2-1, reads NAGVMQNPRHLVRRRGQEARLRCSPMKGHSHVYWYRQLPEEGLKFMVYLQKENIIDESGMPKERFSAEFPKEGPSILRIQQVVRGDSAAYFCASSPRTGSLINEQFFGPGTRLTVL.

This clone was detected only a few times. With the read ending 3 residues before the CDR3 end, the germline J gene is used to fill in that end. This chain joins TRBV2 and TRBJ2-1, with 14 bases lining up with TRBD2. The CDR3 covers 14 residues. The germline CDR1 and CDR2 sequences are SNHLY and FYNNEI. V lost 10 bases and J lost 9; bases outside the gene matches: 8. The CDR3 loop is CATKGLAGVAEQFF. CDR3 DNA, as far as it was read: TGTGCCACCAAGGGACTAGCGGGAGTAGCTGAG.

A remark on this clone: The CDR3 end is not reached by the read, which stops 3 residues before it; the germline J gene fills it in. V usage is TRBV10-1 and J usage is TRBJ2-7; 11 nucleotides line up with TRBD2. There are 14 residues in the CDR3. Germline V CDR1 and CDR2: WNHNN, SYGVQD (reference sequence). With 8 bases clipped from V and 1 base from J, the junction kept 4 bases outside the gene matches. Incomplete CDR3 DNA: TGCGCCAGCTCTAGCGGGAGGCCTTCCTACGAG. Residues: CASSSGRPSYE. The whole CDR3 sequence is CASSSGRPSYEQYF.

Turning to this clone: Coverage ceases 3 residues before the CDR3 finishes, and the germline J gene fills in the end. This chain connects TRBV7-2 to TRBJ1-2; D is perhaps TRBD1 (5 bases). Trimming left V 0 bases short and J 5 bases short, with 13 bases between. The CDR3 covers 15 residues. Germline CDR1 SGHTA, CDR2 FQGNSA. The CDR3 bases that were read are TGTGCCAGCAGCTTAGCAGTACAAGGGGCATATGGC. As protein: CASSLAVQGAYG. The CDR3 as a whole reads CASSLAVQGAYGYTF.